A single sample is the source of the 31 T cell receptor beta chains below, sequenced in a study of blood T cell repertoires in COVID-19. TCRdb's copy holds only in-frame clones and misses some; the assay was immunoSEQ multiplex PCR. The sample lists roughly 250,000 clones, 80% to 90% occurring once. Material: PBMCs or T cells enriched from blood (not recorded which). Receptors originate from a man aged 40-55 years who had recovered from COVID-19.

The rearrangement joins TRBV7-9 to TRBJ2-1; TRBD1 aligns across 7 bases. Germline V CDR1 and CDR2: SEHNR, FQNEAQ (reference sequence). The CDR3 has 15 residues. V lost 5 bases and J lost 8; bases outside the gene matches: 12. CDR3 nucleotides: TGTGCCAGCAGCGCTGATAGGGGGCGTTCACATGAGCAGTTCTTC. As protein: CASSADRGRSHEQFF.

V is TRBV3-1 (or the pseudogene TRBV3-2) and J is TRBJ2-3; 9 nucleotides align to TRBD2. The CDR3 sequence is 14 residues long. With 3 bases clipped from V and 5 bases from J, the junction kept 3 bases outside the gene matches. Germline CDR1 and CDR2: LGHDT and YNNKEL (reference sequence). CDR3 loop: CASSQGLAGDTQYF. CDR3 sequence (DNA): TGTGCCAGCAGCCAGGGACTAGCCGGAGATACGCAGTATTTT.

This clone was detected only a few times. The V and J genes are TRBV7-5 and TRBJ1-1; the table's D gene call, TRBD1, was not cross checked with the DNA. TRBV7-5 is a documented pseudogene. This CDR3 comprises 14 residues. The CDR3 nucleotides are TGTGCCAGAAGTTTTACAGGGACGGGTACTGAAGCTTTCTTT. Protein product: CARSFTGTGTEAFF.

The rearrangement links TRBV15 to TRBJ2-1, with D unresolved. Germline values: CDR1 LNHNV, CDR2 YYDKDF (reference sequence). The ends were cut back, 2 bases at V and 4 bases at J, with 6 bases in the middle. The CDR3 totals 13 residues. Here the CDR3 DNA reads TGTGCCACCAGCAGATCCCAGTACAATGAGCAGTTCTTC. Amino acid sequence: CATSRSQYNEQFF.

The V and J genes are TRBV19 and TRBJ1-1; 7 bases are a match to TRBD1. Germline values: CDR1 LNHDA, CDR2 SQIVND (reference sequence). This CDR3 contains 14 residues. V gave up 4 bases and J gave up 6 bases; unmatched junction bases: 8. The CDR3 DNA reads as TGTGCCAGTAGTAGGGACAGAGAGTTGGCTGAAGCTTTCTTT. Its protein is CASSRDRELAEAFF.

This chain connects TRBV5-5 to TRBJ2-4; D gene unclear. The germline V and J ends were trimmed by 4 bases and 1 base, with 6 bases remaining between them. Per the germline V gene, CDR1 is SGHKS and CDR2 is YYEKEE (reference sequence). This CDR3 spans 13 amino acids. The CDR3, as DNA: TGTGCCAGCAGCACCCGGGCCAAAAACATTCAGTACTTC. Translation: CASSTRAKNIQYF.

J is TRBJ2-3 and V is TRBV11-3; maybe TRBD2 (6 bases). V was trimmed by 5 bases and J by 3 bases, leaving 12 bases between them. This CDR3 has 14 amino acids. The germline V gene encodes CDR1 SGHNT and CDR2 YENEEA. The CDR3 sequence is CASSPGRGTDTQYF. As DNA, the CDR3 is TGTGCCAGCAGCCCAGGGCGGGGAACAGATACGCAGTATTTT.

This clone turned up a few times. In nucleotides, the CDR3 is TGTGCCAGCAGTCCACGCACAGGGGACAGTCGATCCTACGAGCAGTACTTC. Its protein is CASSPRTGDSRSYEQYF. The chain recombines TRBV6-6 with TRBJ2-7; TRBD1 matches at 7 bases. This CDR3 comprises 17 residues. Germline values: CDR1 MNHNY, CDR2 SVGAGI (reference sequence). V gave up 5 bases and J gave up 1 base; unmatched junction bases: 14.

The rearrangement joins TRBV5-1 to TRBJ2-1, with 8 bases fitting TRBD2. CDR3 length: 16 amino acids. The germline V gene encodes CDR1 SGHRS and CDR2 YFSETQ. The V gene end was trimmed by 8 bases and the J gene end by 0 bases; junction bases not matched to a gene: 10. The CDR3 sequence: CASTPGGTSSYNEQFF. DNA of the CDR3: TGCGCCAGTACCCCTGGGGGGACTAGCTCCTACAATGAGCAGTTCTTC.

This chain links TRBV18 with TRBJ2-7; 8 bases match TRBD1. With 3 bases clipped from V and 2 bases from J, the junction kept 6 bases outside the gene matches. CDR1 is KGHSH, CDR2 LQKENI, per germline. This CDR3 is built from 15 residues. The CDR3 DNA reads TGTGCCAGCTCACCGTCCGGGACAGGAACCTACGAGCAGTACTTC. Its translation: CASSPSGTGTYEQYF.

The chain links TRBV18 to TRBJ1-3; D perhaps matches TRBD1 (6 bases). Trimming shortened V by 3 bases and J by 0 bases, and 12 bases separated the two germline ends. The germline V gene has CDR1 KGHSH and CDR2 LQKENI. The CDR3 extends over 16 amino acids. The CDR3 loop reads CASSPEMGASGNTIYF. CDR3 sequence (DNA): TGTGCCAGCTCACCCGAGATGGGGGCCTCTGGAAACACCATATATTTT.

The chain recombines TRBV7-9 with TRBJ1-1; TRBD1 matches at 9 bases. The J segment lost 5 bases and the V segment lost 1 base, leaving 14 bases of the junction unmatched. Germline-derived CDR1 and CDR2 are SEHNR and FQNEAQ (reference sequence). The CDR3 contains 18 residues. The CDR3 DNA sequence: TGTGCCAGCAGCTTAGAACAGGGGGCGCTGGGTTGGCGTACTGAAGCTTTCTTT. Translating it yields CASSLEQGALGWRTEAFF.

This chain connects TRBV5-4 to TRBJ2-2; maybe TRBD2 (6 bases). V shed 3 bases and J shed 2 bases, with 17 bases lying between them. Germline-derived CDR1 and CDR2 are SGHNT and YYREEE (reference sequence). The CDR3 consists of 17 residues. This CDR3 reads CASSSRSEGLNTGELFF. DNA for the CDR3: TGTGCCAGCAGCTCCCGGTCGGAGGGCCTCAACACCGGGGAGCTGTTTTTT.

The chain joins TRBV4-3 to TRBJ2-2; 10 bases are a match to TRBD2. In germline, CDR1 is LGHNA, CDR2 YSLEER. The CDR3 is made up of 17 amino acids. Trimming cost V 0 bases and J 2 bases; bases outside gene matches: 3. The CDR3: CASSQDSGRANTGELFF. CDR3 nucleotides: TGCGCCAGCAGCCAAGACAGCGGGAGGGCCAACACCGGGGAGCTGTTTTTT.

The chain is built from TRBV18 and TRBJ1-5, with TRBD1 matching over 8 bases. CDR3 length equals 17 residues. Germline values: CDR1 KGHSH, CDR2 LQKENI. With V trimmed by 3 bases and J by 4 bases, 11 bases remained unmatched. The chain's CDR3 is CASSPSTVRGPNQPQHF. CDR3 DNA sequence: TGTGCCAGCTCACCGAGTACCGTCAGGGGGCCAAATCAGCCCCAGCATTTT.

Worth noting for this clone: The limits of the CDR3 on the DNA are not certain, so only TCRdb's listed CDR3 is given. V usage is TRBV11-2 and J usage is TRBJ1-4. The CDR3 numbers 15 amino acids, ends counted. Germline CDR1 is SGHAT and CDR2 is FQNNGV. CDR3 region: CASSLDSSVRGKLFF.

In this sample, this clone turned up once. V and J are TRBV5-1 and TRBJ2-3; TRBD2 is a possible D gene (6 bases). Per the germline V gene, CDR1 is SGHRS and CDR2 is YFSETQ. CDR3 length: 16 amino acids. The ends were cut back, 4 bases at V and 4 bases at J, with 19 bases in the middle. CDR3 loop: CASSPDGGDPSDTQYF. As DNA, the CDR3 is TGCGCCAGCAGCCCCGATGGAGGGGACCCCTCAGATACGCAGTATTTT.

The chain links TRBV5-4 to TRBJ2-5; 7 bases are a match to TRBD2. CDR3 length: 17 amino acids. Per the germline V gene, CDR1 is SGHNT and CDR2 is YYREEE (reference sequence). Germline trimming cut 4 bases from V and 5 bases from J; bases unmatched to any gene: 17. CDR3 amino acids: CASSSPTSIDFSETQYF. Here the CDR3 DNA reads TGTGCCAGCAGCAGCCCGACTAGCATTGATTTTTCTGAGACCCAGTACTTC.

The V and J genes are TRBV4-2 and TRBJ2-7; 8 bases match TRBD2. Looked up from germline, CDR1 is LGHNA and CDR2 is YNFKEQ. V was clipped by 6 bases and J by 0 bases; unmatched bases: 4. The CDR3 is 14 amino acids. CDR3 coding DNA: TGTGCCAGCAGAGGAGGACTAGCCTCCTACGAGCAGTACTTC. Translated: CASRGGLASYEQYF.

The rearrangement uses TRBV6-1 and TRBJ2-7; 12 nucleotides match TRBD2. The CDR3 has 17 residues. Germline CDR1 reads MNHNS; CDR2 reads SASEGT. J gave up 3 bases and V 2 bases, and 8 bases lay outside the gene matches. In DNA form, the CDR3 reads TGTGCCAGCAGTGAATCGCTAGCGGGAGGGCTTAGCTACGAGCAGTACTTC. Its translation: CASSESLAGGLSYEQYF.

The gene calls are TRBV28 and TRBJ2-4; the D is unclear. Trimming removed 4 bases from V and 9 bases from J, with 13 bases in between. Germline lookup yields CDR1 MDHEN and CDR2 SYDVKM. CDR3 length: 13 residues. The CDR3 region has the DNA TGTGCCAGCAGTTCCCTATTGAGAGGCATTCAGTACTTC. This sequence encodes CASSSLLRGIQYF.

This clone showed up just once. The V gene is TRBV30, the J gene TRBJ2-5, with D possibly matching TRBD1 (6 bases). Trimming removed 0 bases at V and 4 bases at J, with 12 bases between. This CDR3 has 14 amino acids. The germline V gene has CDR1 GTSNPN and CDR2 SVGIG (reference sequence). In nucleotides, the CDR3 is TGTGCCTGGAGTGTACTAACAGGGCGAGAGACCCAGTACTTC. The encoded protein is CAWSVLTGRETQYF.

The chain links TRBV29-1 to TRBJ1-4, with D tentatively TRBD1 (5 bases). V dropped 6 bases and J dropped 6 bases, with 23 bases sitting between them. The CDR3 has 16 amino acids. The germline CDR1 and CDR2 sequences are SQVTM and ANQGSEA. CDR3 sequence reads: CSVGGAGRPQDEKLFF. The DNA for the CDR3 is TGCAGCGTGGGAGGGGCCGGAAGACCCCAGGATGAAAAACTGTTTTTT.

CDR3 loop: CASSSGGQGYYGYTF. CDR3 nucleotide sequence: TGTGCCAGCAGCTCCGGCGGACAGGGATACTATGGCTACACCTTC. The V gene is TRBV5-6, the J gene TRBJ1-2; 8 nucleotides line up with TRBD1. Looked up from germline, CDR1 is SGHDT and CDR2 is YYEEEE. V was pared by 3 bases and J by 3 bases, with 7 bases of the junction left unmatched. The CDR3 contains 15 residues.

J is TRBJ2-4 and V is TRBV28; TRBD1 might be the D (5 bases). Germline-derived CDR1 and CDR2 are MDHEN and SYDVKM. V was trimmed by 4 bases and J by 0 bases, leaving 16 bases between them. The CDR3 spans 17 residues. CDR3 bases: TGTGCCAGCAGTTGGTACAGGACAACCATAGCCAAAAACATTCAGTACTTC. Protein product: CASSWYRTTIAKNIQYF.

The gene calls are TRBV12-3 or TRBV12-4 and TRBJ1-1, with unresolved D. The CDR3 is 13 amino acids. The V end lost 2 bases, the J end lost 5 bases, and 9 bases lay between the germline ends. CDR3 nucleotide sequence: TGTGCCAGCAGTTTATACGTGAGGACTGAAGCTTTCTTT. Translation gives CASSLYVRTEAFF.

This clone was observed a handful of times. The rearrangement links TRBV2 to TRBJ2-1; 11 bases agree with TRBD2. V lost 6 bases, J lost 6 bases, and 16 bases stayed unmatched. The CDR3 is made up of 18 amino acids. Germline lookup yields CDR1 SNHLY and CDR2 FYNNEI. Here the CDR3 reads CASSLLAGGPSGRNEQFF. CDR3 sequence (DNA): TGTGCCAGCAGCCTTTTAGCGGGGGGGCCAAGTGGGCGCAATGAGCAGTTCTTC.

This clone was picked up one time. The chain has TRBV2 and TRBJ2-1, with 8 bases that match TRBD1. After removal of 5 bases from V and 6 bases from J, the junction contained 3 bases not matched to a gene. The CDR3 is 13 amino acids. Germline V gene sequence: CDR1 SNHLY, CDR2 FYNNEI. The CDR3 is CASSYDRGNEQFF. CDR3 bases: TGTGCCAGCAGTTACGACAGGGGCAATGAGCAGTTCTTC.

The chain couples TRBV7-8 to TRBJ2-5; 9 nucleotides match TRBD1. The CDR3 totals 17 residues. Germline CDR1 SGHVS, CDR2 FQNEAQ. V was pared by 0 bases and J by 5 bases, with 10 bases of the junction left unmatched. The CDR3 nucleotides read TGTGCCAGCAGCTTAGCTGTGACAGGGGGGCGCGGGGAGACCCAGTACTTC. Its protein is CASSLAVTGGRGETQYF.

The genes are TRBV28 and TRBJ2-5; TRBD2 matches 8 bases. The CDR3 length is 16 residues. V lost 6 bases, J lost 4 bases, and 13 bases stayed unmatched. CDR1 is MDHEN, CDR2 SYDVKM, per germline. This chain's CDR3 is CASRTPGVAGRETQYF. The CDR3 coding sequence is TGTGCCAGCAGAACGCCCGGGGTAGCGGGAAGAGAGACCCAGTACTTC.

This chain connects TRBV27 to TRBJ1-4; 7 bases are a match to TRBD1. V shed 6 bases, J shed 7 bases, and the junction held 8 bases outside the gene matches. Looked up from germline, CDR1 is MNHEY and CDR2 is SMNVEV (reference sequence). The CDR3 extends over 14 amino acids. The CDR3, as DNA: TGTGCCAGCAGGCTACAGGGGTACCCTGAAAAACTGTTTTTT. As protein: CASRLQGYPEKLFF.